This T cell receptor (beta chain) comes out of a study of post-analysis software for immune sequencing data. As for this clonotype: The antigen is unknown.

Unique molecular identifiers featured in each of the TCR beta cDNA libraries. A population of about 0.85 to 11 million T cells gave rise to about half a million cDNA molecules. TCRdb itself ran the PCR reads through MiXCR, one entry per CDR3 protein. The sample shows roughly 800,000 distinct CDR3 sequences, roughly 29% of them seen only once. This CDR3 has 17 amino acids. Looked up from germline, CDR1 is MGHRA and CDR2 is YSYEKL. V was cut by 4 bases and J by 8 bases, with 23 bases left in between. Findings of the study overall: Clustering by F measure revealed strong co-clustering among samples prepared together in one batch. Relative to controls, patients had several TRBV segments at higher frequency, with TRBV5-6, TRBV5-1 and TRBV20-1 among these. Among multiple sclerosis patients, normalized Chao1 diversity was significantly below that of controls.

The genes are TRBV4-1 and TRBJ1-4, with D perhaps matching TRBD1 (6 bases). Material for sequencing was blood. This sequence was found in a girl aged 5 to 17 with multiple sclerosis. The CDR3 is CASSPGALPGGQEKLFF. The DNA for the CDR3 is TGCGCCAGCAGCCCAGGAGCACTACCCGGGGGGCAAGAAAAACTGTTTTTT.